This entry lists 26 T cell receptor beta chains sequenced from one sample in a study of beta chain features in type 1 diabetes. Investigators reverse transcribed all isolated RNA, so they sequenced expressed TCRB transcripts. TCRdb's copy holds only in-frame clones and misses some; the assay was immunoSEQ multiplex PCR. Among a few hundred thousand clones listed, roughly 21% were seen once. The sequenced sample consisted of naive CD4+ T cells from blood. The receptors stem from a young woman in good health.

A few counts support this clone. This chain links TRBV7-2 with TRBJ2-7, with 7 positions matching TRBD1. Germline CDR1 and CDR2: SGHTA and FQGNSA. J gave up 7 bases and V 2 bases, and 14 bases lay outside the gene matches. CDR3 size: 16 residues. The DNA of the CDR3 is TGTGCCAGCAGCTTAAGTTCTGGGACAGCCAGAGGGGAGCAGTACTTC. It specifies CASSLSSGTARGEQYF.

The genes are TRBV9 and TRBJ1-1; no clear D. With 2 bases removed from V and 1 base from J, the gap between germline ends came to 6 bases. Germline CDR1 reads SGDLS; CDR2 reads YYNGEE. This CDR3 region has 13 residues. The chain's CDR3 is CASSVYGNTEAFF. CDR3 DNA: TGTGCCAGCAGCGTTTACGGGAACACTGAAGCTTTCTTT.

This sequence joins TRBV5-5 and TRBJ2-3, with a possible D match to TRBD1 (6 bases). Per the germline V gene, CDR1 is SGHKS and CDR2 is YYEKEE (reference sequence). V gave up 3 bases and J gave up 1 base, with 6 bases separating them. The CDR3 is made up of 13 amino acids. Here the CDR3 reads CASSSGGTDTQYF. The CDR3 bases are TGTGCCAGCAGCTCAGGGGGCACAGATACGCAGTATTTT.

This clone appeared a few times. This chain links TRBV9 with TRBJ2-7, with TRBD2 identical over 9 bases. This CDR3 region has 17 residues. The V and J ends lost 0 bases and 3 bases, in that order; junction bases with no gene match: 10. Germline CDR1 and CDR2: SGDLS and YYNGEE. CDR3 in amino acids: CASSVDGSGSSVYEQYF. In DNA, the CDR3 is TGTGCCAGCAGCGTAGATGGTAGCGGGAGTAGCGTCTACGAGCAGTACTTC.

The table lists this clone with a few counts. This rearrangement joins TRBV20-1 to TRBJ2-7; D is unclear. There are 11 residues in the CDR3. The V gene's germline CDR1 is DFQATT and CDR2 SNEGSKA (reference sequence). V was cut by 0 bases and J by 3 bases, with 3 bases left in between. CDR3 bases: TGCAGTGCTAGAGACATCTACGAGCAGTACTTC. Its protein is CSARDIYEQYF.

The V and J genes are TRBV9 and TRBJ2-1, with TRBD2 as a possible D gene (5 bases). Trimming removed 4 bases at V and 8 bases at J, with 10 bases between. The length of the CDR3 is 12 residues. Germline V gene sequence: CDR1 SGDLS, CDR2 YYNGEE. This CDR3 is CASSPAVDEQFF. Here the CDR3 DNA reads TGTGCCAGCAGCCCAGCGGTCGATGAGCAGTTCTTC.

This clone has only a few counts. J is TRBJ2-7 and V is TRBV7-9; D may be TRBD2 (6 bases). Per the germline V gene, CDR1 is SEHNR and CDR2 is FQNEAQ (reference sequence). The CDR3 sequence is 14 residues long. V was shortened by 4 bases and J by 4 bases, with 14 bases between the two germline ends. The CDR3 region has the DNA TGTGCCAGCAGCTCCCCCCGGGACTCTTACGAGCAGTACTTC. It is translated as CASSSPRDSYEQYF.

The rearrangement links TRBV15 to TRBJ1-1; no definite D call. V dropped 0 bases and J dropped 7 bases, with 9 bases sitting between them. This CDR3 contains 13 residues. Germline CDR1 reads LNHNV; CDR2 reads YYDKDF (reference sequence). The CDR3 is CATSREGNFEAFF. The CDR3 DNA sequence: TGTGCCACCAGCAGAGAGGGCAACTTTGAAGCTTTCTTT.

This clone was recorded a few times. The rearrangement uses TRBV9 and TRBJ2-1; 9 nucleotides line up with TRBD1. This CDR3 region has 17 residues. CDR1 and CDR2 (germline): SGDLS, YYNGEE. Trimming cost V 4 bases and J 3 bases; bases outside gene matches: 11. CDR3 DNA sequence: TGTGCCAGCAGCACCGAAACCGGGACAGGGTACTACAATGAGCAGTTCTTC. Amino acids: CASSTETGTGYYNEQFF.

J is TRBJ1-1 and V is TRBV5-1, with a possible D match to TRBD1 (5 bases). Trimming removed 0 bases at V and 3 bases at J, with 12 bases between. The CDR3 has 15 amino acids. The germline gives CDR1 SGHRS, CDR2 YFSETQ. CDR3 nucleotides: TGCGCCAGCAGCTTGGCCGGGGGTCCGTACACTGAAGCTTTCTTT. Encoded protein: CASSLAGGPYTEAFF.

In its sample, this clone was seen a few times. The genes are TRBV7-3 and TRBJ1-3; D remains ambiguous. Trimming pared 5 bases from V and 3 bases from J, leaving 8 bases between. Per germline, CDR1 SGHTA and CDR2 FQGTGA. This CDR3 comprises 13 residues. The CDR3 loop is CASSPGFGNTIYF. The CDR3 bases are TGTGCCAGCAGCCCAGGCTTTGGAAACACCATATATTTT.

The chain recombines TRBV6-6 with TRBJ1-5, with a possible D match to TRBD1 (5 bases). This CDR3 contains 15 residues. Germline CDR1 MNHNY, CDR2 SVGAGI (reference sequence). Trimming removed 6 bases from V and 5 bases from J, with 17 bases in between. CDR3 bases: TGTGCCAGCAGCAACAAAGGGGCGAGCGATCAGCCCCAGCATTTT. This codes for CASSNKGASDQPQHF.

The V call is TRBV29-1, the J call TRBJ1-1, with 7 bases matching TRBD1. The CDR3 is made up of 13 amino acids. The junction had 8 bases not matched to a gene; V was cut back by 6 bases and J by 4 bases. Germline loops: CDR1 SQVTM, CDR2 ANQGSEA. This chain's CDR3 is CSVHRGPVTEAFF. The CDR3 coding sequence is TGCAGCGTCCACAGGGGCCCCGTCACTGAAGCTTTCTTT.

The sample holds a few counts of this clone. V gene TRBV7-9 combines with J gene TRBJ1-2; 7 nucleotides line up with TRBD1. CDR1 SEHNR and CDR2 FQNEAQ come from the germline V gene (reference sequence). The J segment lost 5 bases and the V segment lost 5 bases, leaving 2 bases of the junction unmatched. The CDR3 consists of 12 residues. The CDR3 region has the DNA TGTGCCAGCAGCCAGACAGGGTATGGCTACACCTTC. The encoded protein is CASSQTGYGYTF. Based on the CDR3 plus reference TRBV7-9 and TRBJ1-2, the full variable domain is DTGVSQNPRHKITKRGQNVTFRCDPISEHNRLYWYRQTLGQGPEFLTYFQNEAQLEKSRLLSDRFSAERPKGSFSTLEIQRTEQGDSAMYLCASSQTGYGYTFGSGTRLTVV.

This clone was detected only a few times. The sample contains more than one DNA sequence encoding this CDR3. The V call is TRBV19, the J call TRBJ1-5; D uncertain. CDR1 and CDR2 from the germline V gene are LNHDA and SQIVND (reference sequence). Deletions cut 4 bases from V and 2 bases from J, with 6 bases between. The CDR3 loop spans 13 amino acids. Here the CDR3 reads CASSTQGNQPQHF. The CDR3 DNA reads as TGTGCCAGTAGTACTCAGGGCAATCAGCCCCAGCATTTT.

This clone was seen a few times. J is TRBJ1-2 and V is TRBV30; D call uncertain. The CDR3 spans 12 residues. V gave up 1 base and J gave up 3 bases, with 6 bases separating them. The germline CDR1 and CDR2 sequences are GTSNPN and SVGIG (reference sequence). CDR3 residues: CAWSATYYGYTF. In nucleotides, the CDR3 is TGTGCCTGGAGTGCCACATACTATGGCTACACCTTC.

The chain couples TRBV30 to TRBJ2-3, with D maybe TRBD2 (5 bases). Deletions cut 2 bases from V and 5 bases from J, with 11 bases between. Germline CDR1 is GTSNPN and CDR2 is SVGIG (reference sequence). The length of the CDR3 is 13 residues. The CDR3 DNA is TGTGCCTGGAGTAAACTAGAGTTAGATACGCAGTATTTT. Encoded protein: CAWSKLELDTQYF.

This clone occurred a few times. The V gene is TRBV28, the J gene TRBJ2-5, with 8 positions matching TRBD1. Germline V gene sequence: CDR1 MDHEN, CDR2 SYDVKM. This CDR3 is built from 16 residues. After removal of 4 bases from V and 4 bases from J, the junction contained 11 bases not matched to a gene. The CDR3 DNA is TGTGCCAGCAGTTCCCCCTGGGGACAGGCCGTAGAGACCCAGTACTTC. This codes for CASSSPWGQAVETQYF. The whole variable domain, remainder taken from reference TRBV28 and TRBJ2-5, is DVKVTQSSRYLVKRTGEKVFLECVQDMDHENMFWYRQDPGLGLRLIYFSYDVKMKEKGDIPEGYSVSREKKERFSLILESASTNQTSMYLCASSSPWGQAVETQYFGPGTRLLVL.

This clone was recorded a few times. The CDR3 sequence is CASRLAGALYEQYF. Here the CDR3 DNA reads TGTGCCAGCAGACTAGCGGGGGCCCTCTACGAGCAGTACTTC. The rearrangement uses TRBV2 and TRBJ2-7, with TRBD2 matching over 11 bases. Losses at the gene ends were 6 bases for V and 3 bases for J; bases not matched to a gene: 4. The CDR3 spans 14 residues. Germline values: CDR1 SNHLY, CDR2 FYNNEI. The whole variable domain, remainder taken from reference TRBV2 and TRBJ2-7, is EPEVTQTPSHQVTQMGQEVILRCVPISNHLYFYWYRQILGQKVEFLVSFYNNEISEKSEIFDDQFSVERPDGSNFTLKIRSTKLEDSAMYFCASRLAGALYEQYFGPGTRLTVT.

This clone has only a few counts. The genes are TRBV4-2 and TRBJ2-4, with D possibly TRBD1 on 5 matching bases. Germline V lookup: CDR1 LGHNA, CDR2 YNFKEQ. The CDR3 spans 15 residues. V lost 0 bases and J lost 8, with 14 bases in between. The CDR3 sequence is CASSQDPQGLDIQYF. For the CDR3, the DNA is TGTGCCAGCAGCCAAGATCCGCAGGGCTTGGACATTCAGTACTTC.

The chain is built from TRBV9 and TRBJ1-6; D call uncertain. The germline CDR1 and CDR2 sequences are SGDLS and YYNGEE. The CDR3 spans 17 residues. V dropped 0 bases and J dropped 9 bases, with 19 bases sitting between them. CDR3 nucleotides: TGTGCCAGCAGCGTAGGGGCAGTCCCTCGGAACGGTTCACCCCTCCACTTT. It encodes CASSVGAVPRNGSPLHF.

This rearrangement joins TRBV7-9 to TRBJ2-5; 10 bases are shared with TRBD2. The CDR3 spans 15 residues. Germline V gene data show CDR1 as SEHNR and CDR2 as FQNEAQ (reference sequence). V gave up 5 bases and J gave up 3 bases; unmatched junction bases: 6. The CDR3 here is CASSLSLAGEETQYF. The CDR3 DNA reads TGTGCCAGCAGCCTAAGCCTAGCGGGGGAAGAGACCCAGTACTTC.

The chain recombines TRBV19 with TRBJ1-5, with 7 bases matching TRBD1. The CDR3 is made up of 16 amino acids. With 5 bases clipped from V and 3 bases from J, the junction kept 10 bases outside the gene matches. The germline gives CDR1 LNHDA, CDR2 SQIVND (reference sequence). CDR3 bases: TGTGCCAGTAGTCAACAGGGGCTTCCGAACAATCAGCCCCAGCATTTT. It specifies CASSQQGLPNNQPQHF. Together with reference TRBV19 and TRBJ1-5, the CDR3 gives the full variable domain: DGGITQSPKYLFRKEGQNVTLSCEQNLNHDAMYWYRQDPGQGLRLIYYSQIVNDFQKGDIAEGYSVSREKKESFPLTVTSAQKNPTAFYLCASSQQGLPNNQPQHFGDGTRLSIL.

The chain links TRBV5-1 to TRBJ2-2; TRBD1 matches 8 bases. The CDR3 runs to 16 residues. After removal of 3 bases from V and 6 bases from J, the junction contained 10 bases not matched to a gene. Germline loops: CDR1 SGHRS, CDR2 YFSETQ. For the CDR3, the DNA is TGCGCCAGCAGCTGGGACAGGACGACGATAGCCGGGGAGCTGTTTTTT. This sequence encodes CASSWDRTTIAGELFF.

This chain connects TRBV20-1 to TRBJ1-2; D gene uncertain. The CDR3 extends over 10 amino acids. V lost 5 bases, J lost 8 bases, and 9 bases lay in between. Germline loops: CDR1 DFQATT, CDR2 SNEGSKA (reference sequence). This chain's CDR3 is CSADSGGYTF. The CDR3 DNA reads as TGCAGTGCTGACTCGGGAGGCTACACCTTC.

J is TRBJ2-2 and V is TRBV5-1, with D maybe TRBD1 (5 bases). V was pared by 7 bases and J by 6 bases, with 13 bases between. In germline, CDR1 is SGHRS, CDR2 YFSETQ. This CDR3 contains 13 residues. The CDR3 sequence is CASGQGSPGELFF. The CDR3 DNA is TGCGCCAGCGGTCAGGGTTCCCCCGGGGAGCTGTTTTTT.